What follows describes a single T cell receptor beta chain. CDR3 size: 15 residues. The germline V gene encodes CDR1 SNHLY and CDR2 FYNNEI. V shed 6 bases, J shed 7 bases, and the junction held 13 bases outside the gene matches. The data originate from a study of blood T cell repertoires in COVID-19. In the study overall: Researchers got acute and convalescent COVID-19 samples from the United States, Italy and Spain.

Participant-reported clinical history was the basis for cohort assignment. The assay was immunoSEQ multiplex PCR, and TCRdb's table has in-frame clones only and misses some. This table has about 180,000 clones, more than 85% appearing once. J is TRBJ2-5 and V is TRBV2; the match to TRBD1 covers 8 bases. The TCR sequence derives from a human donor with acute COVID-19. The donor label of this sample is uncertain. Sequencing was done on a sample of PBMCs or T cells enriched from blood (not recorded which). CDR3 in amino acids: CASSFQHPGQATQYF. In DNA, the CDR3 is TGTGCCAGCAGCTTTCAACATCCGGGACAGGCGACCCAGTACTTC.